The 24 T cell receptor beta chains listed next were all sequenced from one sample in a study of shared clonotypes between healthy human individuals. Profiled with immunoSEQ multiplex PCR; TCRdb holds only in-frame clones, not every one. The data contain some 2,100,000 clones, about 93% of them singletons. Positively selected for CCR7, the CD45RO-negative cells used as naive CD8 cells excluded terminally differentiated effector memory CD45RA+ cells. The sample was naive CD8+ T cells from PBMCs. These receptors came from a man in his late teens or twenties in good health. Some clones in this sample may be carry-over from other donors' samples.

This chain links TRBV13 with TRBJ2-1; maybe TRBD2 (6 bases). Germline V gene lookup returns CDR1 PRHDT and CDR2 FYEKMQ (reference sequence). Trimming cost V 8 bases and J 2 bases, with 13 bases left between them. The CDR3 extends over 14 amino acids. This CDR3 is CASATKRAYNEQFF. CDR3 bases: TGTGCCAGCGCGACAAAGCGGGCCTACAATGAGCAGTTCTTC.

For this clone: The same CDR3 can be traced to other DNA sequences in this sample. CDR3 nucleotides: TGTGCCAGCAGTTTACGGGGCGGCACTGAAGCTTTCTTT. Protein: CASSLRGGTEAFF. V is TRBV28 and J is TRBJ1-1, with D possibly matching TRBD1 (5 bases). V gave up 2 bases and J gave up 4 bases, with 8 bases separating them. Germline loops: CDR1 MDHEN, CDR2 SYDVKM. The CDR3 extends over 13 amino acids. Variable domain in full (rest from reference TRBV28 and TRBJ1-1): DVKVTQSSRYLVKRTGEKVFLECVQDMDHENMFWYRQDPGLGLRLIYFSYDVKMKEKGDIPEGYSVSREKKERFSLILESASTNQTSMYLCASSLRGGTEAFFGQGTRLTVV.

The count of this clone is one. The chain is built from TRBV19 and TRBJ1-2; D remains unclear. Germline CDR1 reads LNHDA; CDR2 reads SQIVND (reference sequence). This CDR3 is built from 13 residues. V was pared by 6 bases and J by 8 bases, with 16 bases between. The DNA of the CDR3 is TGTGCCAGTAGCAAAGACGGCGTAGGAGGCTACACCTTC. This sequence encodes CASSKDGVGGYTF.

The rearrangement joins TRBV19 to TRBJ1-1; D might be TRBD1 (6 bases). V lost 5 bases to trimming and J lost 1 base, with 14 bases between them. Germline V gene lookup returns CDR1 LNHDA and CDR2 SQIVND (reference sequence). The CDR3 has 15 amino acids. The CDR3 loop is CASSPPQGSNTEAFF. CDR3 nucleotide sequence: TGTGCCAGTAGTCCCCCCCAGGGGTCGAACACTGAAGCTTTCTTT. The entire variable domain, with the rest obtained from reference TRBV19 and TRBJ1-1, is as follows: DGGITQSPKYLFRKEGQNVTLSCEQNLNHDAMYWYRQDPGQGLRLIYYSQIVNDFQKGDIAEGYSVSREKKESFPLTVTSAQKNPTAFYLCASSPPQGSNTEAFFGQGTRLTVV.

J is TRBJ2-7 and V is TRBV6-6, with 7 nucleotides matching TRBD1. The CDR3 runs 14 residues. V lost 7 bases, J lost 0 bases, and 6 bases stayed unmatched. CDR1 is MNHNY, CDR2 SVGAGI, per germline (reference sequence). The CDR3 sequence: CASNNDRDSYEQYF. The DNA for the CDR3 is TGTGCCAGCAATAACGACAGGGACTCCTACGAGCAGTACTTC.

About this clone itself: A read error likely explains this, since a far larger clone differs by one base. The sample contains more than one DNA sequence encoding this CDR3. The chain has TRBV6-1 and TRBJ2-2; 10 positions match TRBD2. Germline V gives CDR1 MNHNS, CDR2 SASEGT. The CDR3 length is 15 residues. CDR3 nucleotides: TGTGCCAGCAGTGAACTAGCGGGAGACACTGGGGAGCTGTTTTTT. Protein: CASSELAGDTGELFF.

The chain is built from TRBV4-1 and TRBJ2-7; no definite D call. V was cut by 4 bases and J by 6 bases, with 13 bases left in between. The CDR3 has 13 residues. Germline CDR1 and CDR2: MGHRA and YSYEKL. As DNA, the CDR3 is TGCGCCAGCAGCCCCGCAATCTCGAGCGAGCAGTACTTC. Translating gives CASSPAISSEQYF.

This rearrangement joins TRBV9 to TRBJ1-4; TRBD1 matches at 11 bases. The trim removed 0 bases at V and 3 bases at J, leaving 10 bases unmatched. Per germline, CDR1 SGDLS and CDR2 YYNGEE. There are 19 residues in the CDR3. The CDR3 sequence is CASSVGTDRGLPPNEKLFF. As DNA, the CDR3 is TGTGCCAGCAGCGTAGGGACGGACAGGGGGCTCCCCCCTAATGAAAAACTGTTTTTT.

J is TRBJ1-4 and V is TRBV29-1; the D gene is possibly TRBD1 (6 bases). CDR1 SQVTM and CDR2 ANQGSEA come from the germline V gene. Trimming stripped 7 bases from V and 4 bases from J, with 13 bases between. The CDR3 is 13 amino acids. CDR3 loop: CSASGADNEKLFF. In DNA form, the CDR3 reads TGCAGCGCCTCAGGGGCCGATAATGAAAAACTGTTTTTT.

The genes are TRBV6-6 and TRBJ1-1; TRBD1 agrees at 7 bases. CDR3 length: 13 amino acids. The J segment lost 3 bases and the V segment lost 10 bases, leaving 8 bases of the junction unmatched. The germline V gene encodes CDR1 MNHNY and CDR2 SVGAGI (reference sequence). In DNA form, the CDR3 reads TGTGCCACCCGAAGGGACAGCGACACTGAAGCTTTCTTT. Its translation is CATRRDSDTEAFF.

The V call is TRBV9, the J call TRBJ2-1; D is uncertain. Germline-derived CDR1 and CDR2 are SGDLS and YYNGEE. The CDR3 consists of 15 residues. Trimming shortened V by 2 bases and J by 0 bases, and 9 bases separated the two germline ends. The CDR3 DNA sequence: TGTGCCAGCAGCGTCTACTTTTCCTCCTACAATGAGCAGTTCTTC. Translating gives CASSVYFSSYNEQFF.

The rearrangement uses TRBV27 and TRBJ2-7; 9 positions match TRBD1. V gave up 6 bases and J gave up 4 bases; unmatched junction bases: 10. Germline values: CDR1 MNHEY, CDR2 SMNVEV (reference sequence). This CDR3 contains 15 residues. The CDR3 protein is CASSPQGAVGYEQYF. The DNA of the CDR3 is TGTGCCAGCAGCCCACAGGGGGCGGTCGGTTACGAGCAGTACTTC.

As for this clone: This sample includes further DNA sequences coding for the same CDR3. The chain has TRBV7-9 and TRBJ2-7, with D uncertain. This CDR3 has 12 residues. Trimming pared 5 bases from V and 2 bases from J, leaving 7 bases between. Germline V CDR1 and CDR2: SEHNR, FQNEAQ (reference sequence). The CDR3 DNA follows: TGTGCCAGCAGCCCCACCCCCTACGAGCAGTACTTC. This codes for CASSPTPYEQYF.

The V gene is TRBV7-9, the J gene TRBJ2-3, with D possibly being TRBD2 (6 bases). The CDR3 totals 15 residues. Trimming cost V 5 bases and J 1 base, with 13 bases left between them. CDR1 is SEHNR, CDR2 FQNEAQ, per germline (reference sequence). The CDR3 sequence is CASSPRAGRTDTQYF. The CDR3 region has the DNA TGTGCCAGCAGCCCCCGCGCGGGACGCACAGATACGCAGTATTTT.

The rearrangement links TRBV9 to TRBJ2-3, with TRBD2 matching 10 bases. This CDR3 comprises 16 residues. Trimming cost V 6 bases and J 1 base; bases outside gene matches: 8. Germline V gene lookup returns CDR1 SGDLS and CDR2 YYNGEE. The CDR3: CASKPSGRLGTDTQYF. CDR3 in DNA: TGTGCCAGCAAGCCTAGCGGGAGACTTGGCACAGATACGCAGTATTTT.

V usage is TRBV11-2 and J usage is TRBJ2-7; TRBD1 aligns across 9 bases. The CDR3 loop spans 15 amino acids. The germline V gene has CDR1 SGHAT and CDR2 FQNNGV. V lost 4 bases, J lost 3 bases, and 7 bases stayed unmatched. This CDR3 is CASSYGQGWVYEQYF. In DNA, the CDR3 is TGTGCCAGCAGCTACGGACAGGGGTGGGTCTACGAGCAGTACTTC. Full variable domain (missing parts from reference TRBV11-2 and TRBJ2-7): EAGVAQSPRYKIIEKRQSVAFWCNPISGHATLYWYQQILGQGPKLLIQFQNNGVVDDSQLPKDRFSAERLKGVDSTLKIQPAKLEDSAVYLCASSYGQGWVYEQYFGPGTRLTVT.

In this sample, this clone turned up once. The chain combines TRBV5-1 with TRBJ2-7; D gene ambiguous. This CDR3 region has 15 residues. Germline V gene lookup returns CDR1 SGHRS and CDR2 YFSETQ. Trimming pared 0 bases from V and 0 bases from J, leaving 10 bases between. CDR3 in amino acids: CASSLVYRNSYEQYF. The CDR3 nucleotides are TGCGCCAGCAGCTTGGTTTATAGAAACTCCTACGAGCAGTACTTC.

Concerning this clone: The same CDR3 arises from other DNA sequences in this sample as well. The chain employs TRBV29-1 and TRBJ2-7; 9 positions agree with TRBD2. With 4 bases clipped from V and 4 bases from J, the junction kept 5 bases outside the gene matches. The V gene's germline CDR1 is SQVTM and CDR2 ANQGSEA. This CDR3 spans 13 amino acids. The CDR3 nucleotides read TGCAGCGTTGGGCCTAGCGGGATTTACGAGCAGTACTTC. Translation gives CSVGPSGIYEQYF.

The CDR3: CASSVTQAGGSYEQYF. The CDR3 nucleotides read TGTGCCAGCAGCGTAACCCAAGCGGGAGGCTCCTACGAGCAGTACTTC. This chain joins TRBV4-2 and TRBJ2-7; 9 bases map to TRBD2. The length of the CDR3 is 16 residues. Trimming removed 5 bases from V and 0 bases from J; junction bases left unmatched: 8. CDR1 and CDR2 from the germline V gene are LGHNA and YNFKEQ.

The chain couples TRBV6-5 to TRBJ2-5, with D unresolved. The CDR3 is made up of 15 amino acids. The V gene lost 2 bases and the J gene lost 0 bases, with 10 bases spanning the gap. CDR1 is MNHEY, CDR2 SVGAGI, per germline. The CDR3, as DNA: TGTGCCAGCAGTTACAGCCCAGAAGACCAAGAGACCCAGTACTTC. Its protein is CASSYSPEDQETQYF.

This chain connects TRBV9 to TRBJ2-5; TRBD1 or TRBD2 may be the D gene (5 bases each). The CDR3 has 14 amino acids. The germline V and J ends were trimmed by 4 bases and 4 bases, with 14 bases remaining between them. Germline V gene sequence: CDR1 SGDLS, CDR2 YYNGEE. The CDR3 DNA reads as TGTGCCAGCAGCCGGGACGGTTCCCCAGAGACCCAGTACTTC. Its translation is CASSRDGSPETQYF.

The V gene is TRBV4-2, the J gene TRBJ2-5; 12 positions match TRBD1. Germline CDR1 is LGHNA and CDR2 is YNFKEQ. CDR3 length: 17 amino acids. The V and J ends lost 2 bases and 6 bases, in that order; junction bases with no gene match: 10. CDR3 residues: CASSQRGGTGGGKTQYF. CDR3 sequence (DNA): TGTGCCAGCAGCCAACGAGGCGGGACAGGGGGCGGAAAGACCCAGTACTTC.

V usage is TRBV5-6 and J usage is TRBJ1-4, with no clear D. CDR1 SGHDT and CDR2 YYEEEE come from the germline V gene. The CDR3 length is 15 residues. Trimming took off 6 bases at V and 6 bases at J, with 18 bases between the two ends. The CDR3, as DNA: TGTGCCAGCAATTCAAAGAAGGGAGGGTATGAAAAACTGTTTTTT. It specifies CASNSKKGGYEKLFF.

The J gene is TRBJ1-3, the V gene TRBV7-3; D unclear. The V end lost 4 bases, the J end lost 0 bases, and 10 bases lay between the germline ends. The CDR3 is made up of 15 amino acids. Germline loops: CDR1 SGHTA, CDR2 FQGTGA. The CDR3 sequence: CASSSSGDSGNTIYF. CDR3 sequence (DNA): TGTGCCAGCAGCTCATCTGGGGACTCTGGAAACACCATATATTTT. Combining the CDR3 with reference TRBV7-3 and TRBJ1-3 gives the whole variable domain GAGVSQTPSNKVTEKGKYVELRCDPISGHTALYWYRQSLGQGPEFLIYFQGTGAADDSGLPNDRFFAVRPEGSVSTLKIQRTERGDSAVYLCASSSSGDSGNTIYFGEGSWLTVV.